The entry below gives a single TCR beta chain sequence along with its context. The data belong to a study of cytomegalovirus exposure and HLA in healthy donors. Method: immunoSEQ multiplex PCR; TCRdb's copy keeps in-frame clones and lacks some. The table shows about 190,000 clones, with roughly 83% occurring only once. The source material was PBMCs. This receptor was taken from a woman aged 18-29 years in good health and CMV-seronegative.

CDR3 DNA sequence: TGTGCCAGCAGCAGAATCGGGACAGAAGGCGGTGAGCAGTTCTTC. Translating it yields CASSRIGTEGGEQFF. The chain joins TRBV11-3 to TRBJ2-1, with 7 bases identical to TRBD1. In germline, CDR1 is SGHNT, CDR2 YENEEA. The CDR3 is made up of 15 amino acids. Unmatched junction bases numbered 13, after V lost 5 bases and J lost 9 bases. Based on the CDR3 plus reference TRBV11-3 and TRBJ2-1, the full variable domain is EAGVVQSPRYKIIEKKQPVAFWCNPISGHNTLYWYLQNLGQGPELLIRYENEEAVDDSQLPKDRFSAERLKGVDSTLKIQPAELGDSAVYLCASSRIGTEGGEQFFGPGTRLTVL.